The 9 T cell receptor beta chains below all came from one sample that was sequenced in a study of identical twins (dated by TCRdb to 2016 to 2017). Libraries were prepared through 5' RACE. Instrument used: Illumina HiSeq 2000. TCRdb applied fastp at Q25 and MiXCR to the public reads, then kept only in-frame beta chains. Merged by CDR3 protein, the rows form single entries marked with the most common genes and DNA. Across this sample there are nearly 900,000 distinct CDR3 sequences, with approximately 13% seen only once. Of the sample, 1.5% to 2% falls within the top ten clones. This same sample was also taken into another study, of yellow fever vaccine responses in identical twins.

The material sequenced was PBMCs. The receptors here all came from a woman aged 18 to 35 in good health.

The rearrangement links TRBV28 to TRBJ2-7; 15 bases map to TRBD2. CDR3 size: 18 residues. V shed 1 base, J shed 6 bases, and the junction held 10 bases outside the gene matches. CDR1 MDHEN and CDR2 SYDVKM come from the germline V gene. The CDR3: CASSLSPGLAGGPSEQYV. CDR3 nucleotide sequence: TGTGCCAGCAGTTTATCCCCTGGACTAGCGGGGGGGCCGTCCGAGCAGTACGTC.

The rearrangement joins TRBV20-1 to TRBJ2-5; 7 bases align to TRBD2. The CDR3 is 15 amino acids. J was trimmed by 3 bases and V by 6 bases; bases with no gene match: 13. CDR1 DFQATT and CDR2 SNEGSKA come from the germline V gene (reference sequence). DNA of the CDR3: TGCAGTGCGCAACCCGCCGCGGGGGTCGAAGAGACCCAGTACTTC. Protein product: CSAQPAAGVEETQYF.

This clonotype appeared many times. V usage is TRBV11-2 and J usage is TRBJ1-3, with unresolved D. Germline CDR1 reads SGHAT; CDR2 reads FQNNGV. The CDR3 sequence is 14 residues long. Trimming took 4 bases from V and 4 from J, leaving 11 bases between them. CDR3 sequence (DNA): TGTGCCAGCAGCTCCGGGATCGCAGGAAACACCATATATTTT. It encodes CASSSGIAGNTIYF. The whole variable domain, filled in from reference TRBV11-2 and TRBJ1-3, reads EAGVAQSPRYKIIEKRQSVAFWCNPISGHATLYWYQQILGQGPKLLIQFQNNGVVDDSQLPKDRFSAERLKGVDSTLKIQPAKLEDSAVYLCASSSGIAGNTIYFGEGSWLTVV.

The sample holds a few counts of this clonotype. V gene TRBV10-3 combines with J gene TRBJ2-2; 7 nucleotides match TRBD1. Germline-derived CDR1 and CDR2 are ENHRY and SYGVKD. The CDR3 covers 15 residues. J was trimmed by 3 bases and V by 4 bases; bases with no gene match: 5. The CDR3 sequence: CAISGRGQDTGELFF. CDR3 DNA: TGTGCCATCAGTGGAAGGGGGCAGGACACCGGGGAGCTGTTTTTT.

The chain recombines TRBV19 with TRBJ1-6; 8 bases match TRBD1. Looked up from germline, CDR1 is LNHDA and CDR2 is SQIVND (reference sequence). The CDR3 spans 15 residues. V lost 5 bases and J lost 5; bases outside the gene matches: 5. The CDR3: CASSRLDRDNSPLHF. CDR3 DNA sequence: TGTGCCAGTAGTCGACTGGACAGGGATAATTCACCCCTCCACTTT.

This clonotype was seen many times. The chain is built from TRBV5-6 and TRBJ1-2; no definite D call. V lost 5 bases, J lost 3 bases, and 11 bases lay in between. The CDR3 has 13 residues. CDR1 is SGHDT and CDR2 is YYEEEE in the germline V gene. CDR3 DNA sequence: TGTGCCAGCAGACGAAAACACGACTATGGCTACACCTTC. Amino acid sequence: CASRRKHDYGYTF.

In this sample, this clonotype turned up a few times. The V gene is TRBV28, the J gene TRBJ1-6; D is perhaps TRBD1 (6 bases). Germline CDR1 is MDHEN and CDR2 is SYDVKM. Trimming shortened V by 5 bases and J by 6 bases, and 14 bases separated the two germline ends. The CDR3 sequence is 15 residues long. The CDR3 here is CASSPRGGGNSPLHF. CDR3 sequence (DNA): TGTGCCAGCAGTCCCCGGGGAGGGGGTAATTCACCCCTCCACTTT.

Only a few counts were recorded for this clonotype. The V call is TRBV10-3, the J call TRBJ2-1, with 12 bases that match TRBD2. Trimming at V came to 7 bases and at J to 8 bases, leaving 9 bases not matched to a gene. Looked up from germline, CDR1 is ENHRY and CDR2 is SYGVKD. This CDR3 spans 15 amino acids. CDR3 in amino acids: CAINRASGREDEQFF. The DNA for the CDR3 is TGTGCCATCAATAGGGCTAGCGGGAGGGAGGATGAGCAGTTCTTC.

V usage is TRBV2 and J usage is TRBJ2-2; no clear D gene. CDR1 SNHLY and CDR2 FYNNEI come from the germline V gene. This CDR3 has 14 residues. Trimming cost V 2 bases and J 1 base, with 5 bases left between them. For the CDR3, the DNA is TGTGCCAGCAGTGAAATGAGGAACACCGGGGAGCTGTTTTTT. This gives the protein CASSEMRNTGELFF.